These 12 T cell receptor beta chains were sequenced from one sample in a study of blood T cell repertoires in COVID-19. Libraries were prepared by immunoSEQ multiplex PCR; TCRdb keeps only in-frame clonotypes and omits some of them. The sample includes 200,000 to 300,000 clones, around 87% of them seen just once. Source material: peripheral blood. The receptors originated from a woman in her forties or fifties with acute or convalescent COVID-19.

The CDR3: CASSPLRHTDTQYF. CDR3 DNA sequence: TGTGCCAGTAGTCCATTAAGACACACAGATACGCAGTATTTT. The rearrangement links TRBV19 to TRBJ2-3; D gene uncertain. Deletions cut 5 bases from V and 2 bases from J, with 11 bases between. Germline V gene lookup returns CDR1 LNHDA and CDR2 SQIVND (reference sequence). There are 14 residues in the CDR3. Together with reference TRBV19 and TRBJ2-3, the CDR3 gives the full variable domain: DGGITQSPKYLFRKEGQNVTLSCEQNLNHDAMYWYRQDPGQGLRLIYYSQIVNDFQKGDIAEGYSVSREKKESFPLTVTSAQKNPTAFYLCASSPLRHTDTQYFGPGTRLTVL.

The CDR3: CASRAGRDNQPQHF. CDR3 bases: TGTGCCAGCCGAGCCGGACGGGACAATCAGCCCCAGCATTTT. J is TRBJ1-5 and V is TRBV6-5; D unclear. The CDR3 runs to 14 residues. Trimming stripped 8 bases from V and 3 bases from J, with 14 bases between. Per the germline V gene, CDR1 is MNHEY and CDR2 is SVGAGI.

J is TRBJ2-7 and V is TRBV6-2 or TRBV6-3; 8 nucleotides match TRBD1. There are 17 residues in the CDR3. V trimming: 0 bases; J trimming: 2 bases; junction bases outside the gene matches: 9. In germline, CDR1 is MNHEY, CDR2 SVGEGT. CDR3 amino acids: CASSYSPDRARTYEQYF. CDR3 bases: TGTGCCAGCAGTTACTCCCCGGACAGGGCTCGAACCTACGAGCAGTACTTC.

The gene calls are TRBV11-3 and TRBJ1-1; TRBD1 agrees at 7 bases. With V trimmed by 5 bases and J by 5 bases, 8 bases remained unmatched. This CDR3 is built from 14 residues. Germline lookup yields CDR1 SGHNT and CDR2 YENEEA. CDR3 bases: TGTGCCAGCAGCCTCGGGACAGCCAGTACTGAAGCTTTCTTT. Amino acids: CASSLGTASTEAFF.

The V gene is TRBV9, the J gene TRBJ1-1; 9 positions agree with TRBD1. The CDR3 has 14 amino acids. Germline V gene sequence: CDR1 SGDLS, CDR2 YYNGEE. The V segment lost 4 bases and the J segment 5 bases; nucleotides outside the gene matches: 6. As DNA, the CDR3 is TGTGCCAGCAGCACGGGACAGGGTATTACTGAAGCTTTCTTT. It yields the protein CASSTGQGITEAFF.

This clone has a single count. The CDR3 spells CASSLFYGQGANEQFF. CDR3 bases: TGTGCCAGCAGTTTATTTTACGGACAGGGGGCCAATGAGCAGTTCTTC. V usage is TRBV28 and J usage is TRBJ2-1; 11 bases align to TRBD1. V trimming: 1 base; J trimming: 6 bases; junction bases outside the gene matches: 5. The CDR3 runs 16 residues. Germline V CDR1 and CDR2: MDHEN, SYDVKM. Looking up the rest from reference TRBV28 and TRBJ2-1 gives the full variable domain: DVKVTQSSRYLVKRTGEKVFLECVQDMDHENMFWYRQDPGLGLRLIYFSYDVKMKEKGDIPEGYSVSREKKERFSLILESASTNQTSMYLCASSLFYGQGANEQFFGPGTRLTVL.

The genes are TRBV6-5 and TRBJ2-3, with D uncertain. The CDR3 runs to 13 residues. Germline values: CDR1 MNHEY, CDR2 SVGAGI. Trimming removed 6 bases from V and 2 bases from J, with 9 bases in between. This CDR3 is CASRRLATDTQYF. For the CDR3, the DNA is TGTGCCAGCAGGCGACTTGCCACAGATACGCAGTATTTT.

V is TRBV7-3 and J is TRBJ1-6; D is possibly TRBD1 (5 bases). CDR3 length: 14 residues. The V end was cut by 1 base, the J end by 10 bases, with 11 bases between. Germline CDR1 reads SGHTA; CDR2 reads FQGTGA. CDR3 nucleotide sequence: TGTGCCAGCAGCTTAATAGGGGTGGGATCACCCCTCCACTTT. Translation: CASSLIGVGSPLHF.

The rearrangement links TRBV4-1 to TRBJ1-5, with 7 bases matching TRBD1. J was trimmed by 0 bases and V by 0 bases; bases with no gene match: 17. The CDR3 is made up of 21 amino acids. Germline CDR1 MGHRA, CDR2 YSYEKL. CDR3 in DNA: TGCGCCAGCAGCCAAGAGTTTCCTTGGGACAGAGGGAGGTATAGCAATCAGCCCCAGCATTTT. Translating gives CASSQEFPWDRGRYSNQPQHF.

V and J are TRBV28 and TRBJ2-1; 13 bases are a match to TRBD2. The CDR3 sequence is 15 residues long. Germline loops: CDR1 MDHEN, CDR2 SYDVKM. The junction had 4 bases not matched to a gene; V was cut back by 6 bases and J by 5 bases. CDR3 amino acids: CASSRGLAGDNEQFF. The CDR3 DNA reads TGTGCCAGCAGCCGAGGACTAGCGGGGGACAATGAGCAGTTCTTC.

The genes are TRBV7-2 and TRBJ2-7, with D unclear. V lost 3 bases and J lost 0, with 6 bases in between. This CDR3 is built from 13 residues. The V gene's germline CDR1 is SGHTA and CDR2 FQGNSA. The CDR3 loop reads CASSFGSSYEQYF. As DNA, the CDR3 is TGTGCCAGCAGCTTTGGCAGCTCCTACGAGCAGTACTTC. Drawing the rest from reference TRBV7-2 and TRBJ2-7, the complete variable domain is GAGVSQSPSNKVTEKGKDVELRCDPISGHTALYWYRQSLGQGLEFLIYFQGNSAPDKSGLPSDRFSAERTGGSVSTLTIQRTQQEDSAVYLCASSFGSSYEQYFGPGTRLTVT.

The chain recombines TRBV3-1 (or the pseudogene TRBV3-2) with TRBJ1-1, with 7 bases lining up with TRBD1. CDR3 size: 14 residues. Unmatched junction bases numbered 7, after V lost 4 bases and J lost 5 bases. Germline CDR1 reads LGHDT; CDR2 reads YNNKEL (reference sequence). Here the CDR3 DNA reads TGTGCCAGCAGCCGACAGGGAGGAGGGACTGAAGCTTTCTTT. Amino acids: CASSRQGGGTEAFF.